Listed below are T cell receptor beta chains from one sample, sequenced in a study of blood T cell repertoires in COVID-19. Assay used: immunoSEQ multiplex PCR; TCRdb lists only in-frame clones, some missing. The data hold about 91,000 clones, with 88% observed a single time. Sequencing input: peripheral blood. These receptors were taken from a woman in her 70s with acute or convalescent COVID-19. Both conserved end residues are trimmed from each CDR3. A D gene is named only where the DNA matches it firmly. Size values are once, few and many counts, or a class for expanded clones, and some rows have none.

cdr3_aa j_call clone_size v_call d_call
ASSLRSWEQF TRBJ2-1 . TRBV7-9 .
ASSYMSTDTQY TRBJ2-3 . TRBV7-2 .
ASGTGFWKTQY TRBJ2-5 once TRBV7-9 TRBD1
ASSFSGESYEQY TRBJ2-7 . TRBV5-1 TRBD2
ATSRWDRGGVVTEAF TRBJ1-1 . TRBV15 TRBD1
ASSAQESTDTQY TRBJ2-3 . TRBV10-1 .
ASSPPGGQGAEQY TRBJ2-7 . TRBV2 TRBD1
ASSGTVSGNTIY TRBJ1-3 . TRBV28 TRBD1
ASSSTRETQY TRBJ2-5 . TRBV11-2 .
ASSQDLQGYEQY TRBJ2-7 once TRBV3-1/TRBV3-2 TRBD1
ASSLEQAYEQY TRBJ2-7 . TRBV5-1 .
ASSLQRTGTEQY TRBJ2-7 once TRBV6-5 TRBD1
ASSSWSRQGAYNEQF TRBJ2-1 . TRBV7-3 TRBD1
ASSPGTVLRGETQY TRBJ2-5 once TRBV11-2 TRBD1
SASTSGGTSYNEQF TRBJ2-1 . TRBV20-1 TRBD2
ASSRRTGMNTGELF TRBJ2-2 . TRBV7-3 TRBD1
ASSPDRATGEQY TRBJ2-7 once TRBV18 TRBD1
ASSQTPSGGSYNEQF TRBJ2-1 . TRBV4-1 TRBD2
ASSEGGRVTYEQY TRBJ2-7 . TRBV6-1 .
ASSKGTTSYEQY TRBJ2-7 . TRBV5-1 TRBD2
ASSWTSGRQQF TRBJ2-1 . TRBV27 TRBD2
ASSFLAGGPNEQF TRBJ2-1 . TRBV5-1 TRBD2
ASSLAGNGYT TRBJ1-2 few TRBV5-1 .
ASSELESGYEQY TRBJ2-7 . TRBV10-2 .
ASSVQGASYEQY TRBJ2-7 . TRBV2 TRBD1
ASSIGYEQY TRBJ2-7 . TRBV19 .
SAVLAGGPRVYNEQF TRBJ2-1 . TRBV29-1 TRBD2
ASGIGLVETQY TRBJ2-5 . TRBV7-7 TRBD2
ASSGLAGAGETQY TRBJ2-5 . TRBV6-2/TRBV6-3 TRBD2
ASSLQETYGYT TRBJ1-2 . TRBV5-1 .
ASSDSPGTGKDGYT TRBJ1-2 . TRBV6-4 TRBD1
SADFGLALDTQY TRBJ2-3 . TRBV29-1 .
SVPTPGLEPPDTQY TRBJ2-3 . TRBV29-1 TRBD2
ASSLFPGQNQPQH TRBJ1-5 . TRBV5-1 TRBD1
ASRGGLAGAGSVDEQF TRBJ2-1 . TRBV10-2 TRBD2
ASSLDRYNTEAF TRBJ1-1 . TRBV18 .
AWSRHSSVNEKLF TRBJ1-4 . TRBV30 .
AITRGSIYNEQF TRBJ2-1 . TRBV11-2 .
ASSPRLHSSYNEQF TRBJ2-1 . TRBV9 .
ASSEKGSSGGYQETQY TRBJ2-5 . TRBV6-1 TRBD2
ASSPSSYNEQF TRBJ2-1 few TRBV18 .
ASKVGRREAF TRBJ1-1 . TRBV25-1 .
ASSSGGPYNEQF TRBJ2-1 . TRBV9 TRBD2
ASSAPKQGSSYNEQF TRBJ2-1 . TRBV25-1 .
ASMGQLNTEAF TRBJ1-1 . TRBV30 TRBD1
ASSLGSGRASDTQY TRBJ2-3 . TRBV7-9 TRBD2
ASSHPVGGLMNTEAF TRBJ1-1 once TRBV4-1 .
AGAGTRGGSGELF TRBJ2-2 . TRBV7-9 TRBD2
ASQAPDRGIYNEQF TRBJ2-1 . TRBV30 TRBD1
ASSPGGAPNTEAF TRBJ1-1 . TRBV9 TRBD1
ASSPNYKVAKASTDTQY TRBJ2-3 . TRBV7-3 .
SVEEGTSGNYNEQF TRBJ2-1 . TRBV29-1 TRBD2
ASSLTRNLETQY TRBJ2-5 . TRBV2 .
ASSSDFYEQY TRBJ2-7 . TRBV9 .
ASSAGTVGNTIY TRBJ1-3 . TRBV5-1 TRBD1
ASSLGVGKLNTEAF TRBJ1-1 . TRBV5-8 .
ASSLGQWHGYT TRBJ1-2 . TRBV6-9 TRBD1